This TCR beta chain was sequenced for a study of T cell responses to AZD1222 COVID-19 vaccine (dated by TCRdb to 2020 to 2022). For context, the study as a whole: Because spike-specific TCR depth and breadth did not differ between the two schedules, AZD1222 recipients who got a second dose at roughly 4 weeks were pooled with those who got a second dose at roughly 12 weeks. A total of 230 to 250 trial participants underwent TCR sequencing, of whom about 210 received two doses of AZD1222 and about 25 received two doses of the MenACWY control vaccine. Trial participants were enrolled by age into subgroups of 18-55, 56-69 and 70-plus years, and around 150, 28 and 57 TCR-sequenced participants, respectively, were included in these subgroups. The paper's findings and limits, for the study overall: Vaccine-associated CD4 TCRs spanned the whole spike protein, with dominant responses in regions 160-218 and 743-854. In the small 56-69-year group, the increase in depth fell short of significance, most likely because of low power. Reportedly, close to half of the unique spike-specific TCRs recognized epitopes lying outside the regions that are mutated in the B.1.351 and B.1.1.7 variants. Conclusions about previously exposed vaccinees are limited, since just a handful of AZD1222 recipients were seropositive for SARS-CoV-2 at baseline. After two AZD1222 doses, both the breadth and the depth of spike-specific TCRs were significantly higher than at day 0 and than in MenACWY recipients. Because no samples from the day 14 peak response were available, repertoires could be characterized only after the peak T cell response. Participants were mostly white British, with more females than males. The authors suggested clonal diversity may have been underestimated.

At the junction V is shortened by 0 bases and J by 8 bases, with 10 bases in between. Its CDR3 holds 12 amino acids, cysteine through phenylalanine. Only the CDR3 part of the read is kept: 36 bases, read in frame from the first base. From the germline V gene (reference sequence), CDR1 is GTSNPN and CDR2 is SVGIG. Remarks on this clone: Its antigen is not yet known. No clone much larger than this one lies a single base away; base qualities are absent.

In light of the paper, this sample's time point label describes: baseline before first vaccination. Vaccinee samples were obtained from the UK trials COV001 and COV002, which included a single-blind randomized controlled phase 2/3 trial of AZD1222 (ChAdOx1 nCoV-19) in healthy adults. For TCRbeta chain sequencing, PBMC samples from trial participants were taken at day 0 and at day 28 after the second dose. The CDR3 regions of human TCRbeta chains were analyzed by immunosequencing. The authors' analysis ran thus. TCRs in the repertoires were compared against a reference library of SARS-CoV-2-specific TCRs that had been generated with the MIRA antigen-specificity platform. Breadth was defined as the fraction of unique TCRs that were SARS-CoV-2-associated, and depth was defined as the fraction of total T cells that were SARS-CoV-2-associated. Using the MIRA data, each spike-specific TCR was mapped to the spike region that the TCR reacts to and placed in a CD4 or CD8 class. Log10-transformed breadth and depth values were compared by one-way ANOVA with Sidak's multiple comparisons tests. TCRdb carries this immuneACCESS record with in-frame sequences only. Its versions omit some clonotypes, under half of them owing to an unresolved V gene in the studies checked, with the rest unexplained. V and J calls and clone size are given by that table; D and trimming were obtained from the DNA. This sample comprises around 140,000 clones, roughly 93% of them detected only once. Under 6.5% of the sample rests with the top ten.

This specimen consisted of peripheral blood, obtained on day 0 of AZD1222 vaccination. The rearrangement joined TRBV30 to TRBJ1-1; a tentative D match to TRBD1 spans 6 bases. The sequence derives from an adult in good health. The encoded CDR3 is CAWSVTGTEAFF. The sequenced DNA: TGTGCCTGGAGTGTTACCGGGACAGAAGCTTTCTTT. Outside the CDR3, residues come from the reference TRBV30 and TRBJ1-1 proteins, so the full variable domain is: SQTIHQWPATLVQPVGSPLSLECTVEGTSNPNLYWYRQAAGRGLQLLFYSVGIGQISSEVPQNLSASRPQDRQFILSSKKLLLSDSGFYLCAWSVTGTEAFFGQGTRLTVV.